This TCR beta chain was observed in a study of OX40 agonist ivuxolimab in advanced cancers. V was cut by 0 bases and J by 11 bases, with 25 bases left in between. Germline V gene lookup returns CDR1 LGHNA and CDR2 YSLEER. The CDR3 contains 17 residues. Study results and caveats: People who partly responded at 0.1-3.0 mg/kg had some of the least clonal expansion seen. More expanded clones were seen, on average, in CD8+ T cells than in CD4+. No antigen was identified for the clonally expanded peripheral T cells.

TCRdb's table, derived via immunoSEQ multiplex PCR, lists solely in-frame clones and lacks some. The sample has tens of thousands of clones; around 83% are singletons. Concerning this clone itself: Its antigen remains unidentified.

The clonotype comes from an adult with an advanced solid tumor such as melanoma, head and neck, liver or kidney cancer. The starting material was CD4+ or CD8+ T cells sorted from blood, obtained in a trial of the OX40 agonist ivuxolimab. The rearrangement uses TRBV4-3 and TRBJ1-1, with a tentative D call TRBD1 (5 bases). CDR3: CASSQEAVAGYTSMAFF. In nucleotides, the CDR3 is TGCGCCAGCAGCCAAGAAGCTGTTGCAGGGTATACGTCGATGGCTTTCTTT.